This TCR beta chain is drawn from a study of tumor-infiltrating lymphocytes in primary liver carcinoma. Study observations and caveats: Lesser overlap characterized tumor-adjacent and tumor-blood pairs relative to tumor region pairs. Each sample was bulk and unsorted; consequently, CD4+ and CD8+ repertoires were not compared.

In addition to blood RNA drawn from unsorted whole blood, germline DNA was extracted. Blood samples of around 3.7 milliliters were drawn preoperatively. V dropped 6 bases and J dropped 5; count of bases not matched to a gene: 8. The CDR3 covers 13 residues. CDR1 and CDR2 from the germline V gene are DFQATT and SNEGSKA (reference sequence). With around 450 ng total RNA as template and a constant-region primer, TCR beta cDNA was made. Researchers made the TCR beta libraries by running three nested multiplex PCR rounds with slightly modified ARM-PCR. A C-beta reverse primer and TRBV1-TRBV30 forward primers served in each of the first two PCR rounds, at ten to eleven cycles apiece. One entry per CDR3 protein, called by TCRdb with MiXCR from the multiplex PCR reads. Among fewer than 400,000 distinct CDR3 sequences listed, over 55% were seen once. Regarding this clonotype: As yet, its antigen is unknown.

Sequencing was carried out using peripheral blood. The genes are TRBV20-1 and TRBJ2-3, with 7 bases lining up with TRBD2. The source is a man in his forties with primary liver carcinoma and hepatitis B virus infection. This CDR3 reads CSAPAGGGDTQYF. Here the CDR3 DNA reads TGCAGTGCCCCCGCAGGCGGGGGAGATACGCAGTATTTT.